The 7 T cell receptor beta chains listed next were all sequenced from one sample in a study of Tregs in tolerant kidney transplant recipients. Sequencing was performed with immunoSEQ multiplex PCR; in TCRdb, only in-frame clones are kept and a portion is missing. This sample has tens of thousands of clones, with 90% to 95% found just once. Here the sequenced sample was CD4+ T cells from blood, taken before the transplant. All receptors derive from a human donor who received a combined kidney and bone marrow transplant.

This clone was counted once. The chain is built from TRBV5-1 and TRBJ2-7, with D perhaps TRBD1 (6 bases). The CDR3 runs 13 residues. Trimming took 1 base from V and 6 from J, leaving 11 bases between them. Germline assignment: CDR1 SGHRS and CDR2 YFSETQ. In DNA, the CDR3 is TGCGCCAGCAGCTTGAACAGGGCGGGCGAGCAGTACTTC. It translates to CASSLNRAGEQYF.

The genes are TRBV13 and TRBJ1-3; D gene uncertain. Germline V gene lookup returns CDR1 PRHDT and CDR2 FYEKMQ (reference sequence). The CDR3 extends over 16 amino acids. Trimming stripped 5 bases from V and 3 bases from J, with 17 bases between. The CDR3 DNA sequence: TGTGCCAGCAGCCGCTATGGTGTCGGAGGTGGAAACACCATATATTTT. Amino acids: CASSRYGVGGGNTIYF.

The chain joins TRBV5-1 to TRBJ2-5; TRBD1 agrees at 8 bases. Germline assignment: CDR1 SGHRS and CDR2 YFSETQ. With 4 bases clipped from V and 4 bases from J, the junction kept 6 bases outside the gene matches. This CDR3 is built from 14 residues. CDR3: CASSPRTGSETQYF. The CDR3 DNA sequence: TGCGCCAGCAGCCCGAGGACAGGGTCAGAGACCCAGTACTTC.

The chain is built from TRBV11-2 and TRBJ2-2; 11 bases agree with TRBD2. Germline-derived CDR1 and CDR2 are SGHAT and FQNNGV. This CDR3 is built from 15 residues. The J segment lost 5 bases and the V segment lost 5 bases, leaving 4 bases of the junction unmatched. CDR3 loop: CASSPIAGGTGELFF. The CDR3 bases are TGTGCCAGCAGCCCTATAGCGGGAGGGACCGGGGAGCTGTTTTTT.

This clone was observed a handful of times. The J gene is TRBJ1-4, the V gene TRBV5-6, with TRBD1 matching over 9 bases. Germline V CDR1 and CDR2: SGHDT, YYEEEE. This CDR3 has 15 residues. V shed 2 bases, J shed 5 bases, and the junction held 4 bases outside the gene matches. The CDR3 region has the DNA TGTGCCAGCAGCTTAACAGGGGGCCCCAATGAAAAACTGTTTTTT. Its protein product is CASSLTGGPNEKLFF.

This clone was seen a handful of times. The chain recombines TRBV18 with TRBJ1-1; D unresolved. CDR1 is KGHSH and CDR2 is LQKENI in the germline V gene. V shed 3 bases and J shed 1 base, with 6 bases lying between them. The CDR3 contains 13 residues. This chain's CDR3 is CASSPRGNTEAFF. Here the CDR3 DNA reads TGTGCCAGCTCACCTCGGGGGAACACTGAAGCTTTCTTT. Full variable domain (remainder filled in from reference TRBV18 and TRBJ1-1): NAGVMQNPRHLVRRRGQEARLRCSPMKGHSHVYWYRQLPEEGLKFMVYLQKENIIDESGMPKERFSAEFPKEGPSILRIQQVVRGDSAAYFCASSPRGNTEAFFGQGTRLTVV.

This rearrangement joins TRBV4-2 to TRBJ2-7; TRBD2 matches at 8 bases. V was pared by 0 bases and J by 4 bases, with 5 bases of the junction left unmatched. The germline CDR1 and CDR2 sequences are LGHNA and YNFKEQ. This CDR3 spans 15 amino acids. CDR3 sequence reads: CASSQDSAGGYEQYF. CDR3 DNA sequence: TGTGCCAGCAGCCAAGATAGCGCGGGGGGATACGAGCAGTACTTC.